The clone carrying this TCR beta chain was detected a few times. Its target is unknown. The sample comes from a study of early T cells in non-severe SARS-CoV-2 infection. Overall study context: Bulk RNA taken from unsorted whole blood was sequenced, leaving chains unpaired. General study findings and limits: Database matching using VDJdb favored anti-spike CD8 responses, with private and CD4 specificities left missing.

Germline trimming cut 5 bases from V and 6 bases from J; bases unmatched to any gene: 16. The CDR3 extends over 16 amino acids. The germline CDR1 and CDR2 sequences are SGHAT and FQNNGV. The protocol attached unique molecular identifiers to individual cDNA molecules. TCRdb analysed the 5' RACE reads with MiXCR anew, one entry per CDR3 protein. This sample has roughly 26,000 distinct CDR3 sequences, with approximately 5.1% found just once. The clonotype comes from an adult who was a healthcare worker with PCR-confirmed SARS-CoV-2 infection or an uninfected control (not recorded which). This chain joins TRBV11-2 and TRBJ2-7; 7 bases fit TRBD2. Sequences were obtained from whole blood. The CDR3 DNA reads TGTGCCAGCAGCCCCCAAGCGGGGCCCTCCTGGGGCGAGCAGTACTTC. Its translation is CASSPQAGPSWGEQYF.